These 6 T cell receptor beta chains came from one sample sequenced in a study of OX40 agonist ivuxolimab in advanced cancers. Assay used: immunoSEQ multiplex PCR; TCRdb lists only in-frame clones, some missing. Counted here are approximately 47,000 clones, around 90% occurring once; the ten biggest clones make up under 55%. The sequenced sample was CD4+ or CD8+ T cells sorted from blood, obtained in a trial of the OX40 agonist ivuxolimab. Receptor source: an adult with an advanced solid tumor such as melanoma, head and neck, liver or kidney cancer.

The V call is TRBV6-1, the J call TRBJ2-1; a possible D gene is TRBD2 (6 bases). This CDR3 is built from 16 residues. CDR1 and CDR2 (germline): MNHNS, SASEGT. The ends were cut back, 3 bases at V and 11 bases at J, with 23 bases in the middle. DNA of the CDR3: TGTGCCAGCAGTGACCCGGGGACTGGCTGGGGGAATCAGCAGTTCTTC. It is translated as CASSDPGTGWGNQQFF.

The V call is TRBV7-9, the J call TRBJ1-2; 7 bases map to TRBD1. V shed 0 bases and J 8 bases; nucleotides not matched to a gene: 3. The germline V gene encodes CDR1 SEHNR and CDR2 FQNEAQ (reference sequence). The CDR3 is made up of 13 amino acids. The CDR3 loop reads CASSLATGEGYTF. The CDR3, as DNA: TGTGCCAGCAGCTTAGCTACAGGGGAGGGCTACACCTTC.

The V call is TRBV7-3, the J call TRBJ1-1; no definite D call. Deletions cut 2 bases from V and 0 bases from J, with 4 bases between. Germline V lookup: CDR1 SGHTA, CDR2 FQGTGA. The CDR3 is made up of 13 amino acids. CDR3 in amino acids: CASSLEMNTEAFF. The CDR3, as DNA: TGTGCCAGCAGCTTAGAGATGAACACTGAAGCTTTCTTT.

The chain couples TRBV5-4 to TRBJ2-1, with D perhaps assigned TRBD1 or TRBD2 (5 bases each). Germline lookup yields CDR1 SGHNT and CDR2 YYREEE (reference sequence). Trimming removed 0 bases at V and 6 bases at J, with 10 bases between. The CDR3 has 14 amino acids. For the CDR3, the DNA is TGTGCCAGCAGCTTGGACCGGGACGTCAATGAGCAGTTCTTC. Translated: CASSLDRDVNEQFF.

The chain carries TRBV5-1 and TRBJ1-4; D is unresolved. CDR1 and CDR2 (germline): SGHRS, YFSETQ. This CDR3 is 13 amino acids long. Between the trimmed V and J ends, which lost 7 bases and 1 base, there was a span of 8 bases. The CDR3 protein is CASREGTNEKLFF. The DNA for the CDR3 is TGCGCCAGCCGGGAGGGAACTAATGAAAAACTGTTTTTT.

The J gene is TRBJ2-7, the V gene TRBV7-2, with D possibly TRBD2 on 6 matching bases. Deletions cut 5 bases from V and 5 bases from J, with 16 bases between. Germline CDR1 is SGHTA and CDR2 is FQGNSA. The CDR3 is 14 amino acids. CDR3 region: CASSPFLGGDEQYF. CDR3 bases: TGTGCCAGCAGCCCGTTCCTCGGAGGGGACGAGCAGTACTTC.